This TCR beta chain was identified in a study of cytomegalovirus exposure and HLA in healthy donors. The overall study: Roughly 92 million unique TCRs, all from HLA-typed donors, were included in an early release of the data.

A remark on this clone: Its antigen is not identified.

With V trimmed by 1 base and J by 6 bases, 11 bases remained unmatched. The CDR3 is made up of 16 amino acids. The germline gives CDR1 SGHAT, CDR2 FQNNGV. Whole-study findings and limits: Analysis performed later found roughly 17,000 TCR beta sequences associated with HLA alleles at 0.05 false discovery rate.

PCR employed 60 Vbeta and 13 Jbeta primers. TCRdb keeps only in-frame clones here, not all; method: immunoSEQ multiplex PCR. In the table there are 140,000 to 150,000 clones, around three quarters of which are singletons. V gene TRBV11-2 combines with J gene TRBJ2-5; 7 nucleotides match TRBD2. Sequenced material: PBMCs. This TCR derives from a woman aged 40 to 50 in good health and CMV-seronegative. The CDR3 is CASSLVGGRIGKTQYF. DNA for the CDR3: TGTGCCAGCAGCTTAGTGGGCGGGAGAATCGGAAAGACCCAGTACTTC.